Sequencing of this T cell receptor beta chain was carried out in a study of shared clonotypes between healthy human individuals (dated by TCRdb to 2018 to 2020). With respect to the entire study: A few men and a couple of women, aged 18 to 49 years, made up the cohort. Libraries were prepared and TCR repertoires were sequenced by different laboratories using diverse techniques, in order to increase sequencing depth and limit assay-specific biases. For each donor, CD4 naive and CD4 memory were each run on three plates, CD8 naive on two plates, and CD8 memory on one plate. Leukapheresis yielded between about 0.9 and 10 billion PBMCs per donor. To estimate repertoire size and how much clonotypes are shared between individuals, the study performed deep sequencing of blood TCR repertoires from roughly five healthy adults.

Worth noting for this clone: Its recognized antigen is unknown. Base qualities are missing; no much larger clone stands one base away.

CD8 naive samples were CD45RO-negative cells positively selected for CCR7, giving a CD45RA+CCR7+ population that excluded TemRA cells. The donors were healthy, HIV-negative adults who had no recently reported acute infections or vaccinations. Only Caucasian adults living in Nashville, Tennessee, USA were represented among the donors. Blood was collected by leukapheresis, and PBMCs were isolated by Ficoll-Histopaque density gradient centrifugation and then cryopreserved in liquid nitrogen vapor phase. Purity and quantity of every magnetically sorted T cell population were checked by analytical flow cytometry. Each sorted fraction had its genomic DNA isolated and then quantified by UV absorbance on a Nanodrop 2000c. The CDR3 measures 13 amino acids from cysteine to phenylalanine. The sequence is cut down to CDR3 DNA, 39 bases in frame from base 1. TCR CDR3 regions were amplified from genomic DNA by multiplex PCR using the deep immunoSEQ assay. For each cell subset, the extracted genomic DNA was distributed evenly across all wells of several immunoSEQ 96-well plates, and each plate served as one replicate. For sorted subsets, 200 to 250 ng of genomic DNA, equivalent to some 30,000 T cell genomes, went into each replicate PCR. Purified libraries were quantified with a Qubit 3.0 fluorometer, sized on a Bioanalyzer 2100, and re-quantified with the KAPA Library Quantification kit. A separate single-read 150-cycle Illumina NextSeq 550 flow cell was used to sequence each immunoSEQ 96-well plate. The original methods were these. Because the immunoSEQ output included only junctional sequences and no quality scores, the filtering could not be the same as the filtering used for full-length reads. To assign V/J genes and CDR3, sequences were annotated using PyIR, a Python wrapper for IgBLAST v1.9, with IMGT germline references. Any read was removed if the V/J assignment was weak (E-value above 1e-6), the CDR3 was missing, or the read contained stop codons, out-of-frame junctions, or ambiguous translated residues. V3J clonotypes were defined as sequences sharing the same inferred V gene, J gene, and CDR3 amino acid sequence. To compute the percentage overlap between repertoires, the number of shared unique clonotypes was divided by the size of the smaller repertoire. Richness of each repertoire was evaluated using RTK rarefaction, the Chao1 estimator, and Recon v2.1 estimates of unobserved clonotypes. For all TCRbeta clonotypes obtained by the gDNA method from four donors, generation probabilities were computed with OLGA. TCRdb provides this immuneACCESS table in a form limited to in-frame rearrangements. Some clones are lacking; in checked studies, under half of them reflect an unresolved V gene, and why the rest are absent is not known. V and J calls and clone size are those listed in that table; D and trimming were worked out from the DNA. The sample has about 680,000 clones on record, just over 90% of them singletons. The ten largest make up about 24% of the sample.

General findings and caveats noted by the study authors: The genetic and exposure-history diversity represented was limited by the small number of donors. Pairwise subsampling indicated that sequencing depth was expected to affect the degree of clonotype sharing among donors. Estimated clonotype richness was generally larger for naive than for memory subsets. About 4.5% of naive CD4, 3% to 4% of naive CD8, around 2.3% of memory CD4, and around 0.4% of memory CD8 clonotypes were shared across four donors. Compared with non-shared clonotypes, clonotypes shared by all four sorted-subset donors had higher generation probabilities. Sampling was restricted to blood, and TCR repertoires in tissue are likely to differ from TCR repertoires in blood. Even with the large sequencing depth, rarefaction of the sorted-subset datasets indicated that sequencing was incomplete.

The sample comprised naive CD8+ T cells sorted from blood. Taken with the paper, the label for cell subset or site translates to: CD45RA+CCR7+. This TCR derives from a man aged 30 to 45 in good health. The chain joins TRBV21-1 to TRBJ2-2; TRBD2, the D gene given by the table, was not confirmed from the DNA. TRBV21-1 has pseudogene status. The sequenced DNA is TGTGCCAGGTTAGTCGAATTCACCGGGGAGCTGTTTTTT. This yields the protein CARLVEFTGELFF.